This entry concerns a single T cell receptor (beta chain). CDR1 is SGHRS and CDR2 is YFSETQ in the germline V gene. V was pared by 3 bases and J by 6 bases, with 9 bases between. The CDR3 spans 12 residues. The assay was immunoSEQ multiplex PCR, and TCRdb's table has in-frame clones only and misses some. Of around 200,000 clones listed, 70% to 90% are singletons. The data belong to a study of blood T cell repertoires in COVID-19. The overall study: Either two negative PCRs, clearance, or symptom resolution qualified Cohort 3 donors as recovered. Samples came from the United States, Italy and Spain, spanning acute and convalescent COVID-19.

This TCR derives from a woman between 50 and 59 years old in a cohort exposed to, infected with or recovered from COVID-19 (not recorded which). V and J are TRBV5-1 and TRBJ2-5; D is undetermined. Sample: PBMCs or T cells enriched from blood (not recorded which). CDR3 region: CASSSPGQTQYF. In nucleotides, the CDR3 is TGCGCCAGCAGCTCCCCAGGTCAGACCCAGTACTTC.